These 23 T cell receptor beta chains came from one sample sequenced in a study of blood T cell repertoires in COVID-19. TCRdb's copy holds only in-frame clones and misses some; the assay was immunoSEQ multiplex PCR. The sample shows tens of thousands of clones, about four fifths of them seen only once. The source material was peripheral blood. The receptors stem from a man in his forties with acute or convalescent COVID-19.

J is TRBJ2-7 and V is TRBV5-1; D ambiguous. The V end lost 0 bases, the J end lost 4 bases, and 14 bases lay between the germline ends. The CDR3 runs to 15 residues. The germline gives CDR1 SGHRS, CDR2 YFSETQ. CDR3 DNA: TGCGCCAGCAGCTTGGAGGTTCTCCCGACTTACGAGCAGTACTTC. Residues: CASSLEVLPTYEQYF.

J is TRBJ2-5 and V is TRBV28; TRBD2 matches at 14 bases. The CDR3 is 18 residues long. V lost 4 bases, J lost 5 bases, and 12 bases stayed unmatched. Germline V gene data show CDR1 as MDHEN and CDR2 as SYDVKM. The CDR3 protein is CASSSSGLAGARGETQYF. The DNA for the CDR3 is TGTGCCAGCAGTTCCTCGGGACTAGCGGGGGCCCGCGGGGAGACCCAGTACTTC. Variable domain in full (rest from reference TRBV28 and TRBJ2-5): DVKVTQSSRYLVKRTGEKVFLECVQDMDHENMFWYRQDPGLGLRLIYFSYDVKMKEKGDIPEGYSVSREKKERFSLILESASTNQTSMYLCASSSSGLAGARGETQYFGPGTRLLVL.

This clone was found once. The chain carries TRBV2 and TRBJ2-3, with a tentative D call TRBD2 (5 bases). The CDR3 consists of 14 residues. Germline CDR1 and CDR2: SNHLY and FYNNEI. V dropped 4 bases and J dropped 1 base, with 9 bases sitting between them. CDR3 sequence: CASSALARTDTQYF. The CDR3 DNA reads TGTGCCAGCAGTGCCCTAGCCCGCACAGATACGCAGTATTTT.

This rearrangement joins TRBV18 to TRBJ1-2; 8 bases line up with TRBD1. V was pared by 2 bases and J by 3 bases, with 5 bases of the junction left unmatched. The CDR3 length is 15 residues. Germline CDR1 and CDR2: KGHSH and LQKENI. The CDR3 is CASSPGRGQDYGYTF. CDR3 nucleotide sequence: TGTGCCAGCTCACCAGGGAGGGGACAGGACTATGGCTACACCTTC.

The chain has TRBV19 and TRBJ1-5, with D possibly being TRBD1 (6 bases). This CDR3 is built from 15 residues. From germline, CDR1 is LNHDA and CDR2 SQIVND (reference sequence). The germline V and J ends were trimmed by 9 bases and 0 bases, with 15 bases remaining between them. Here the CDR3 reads CASHLRTDSNQPQHF. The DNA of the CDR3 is TGTGCCAGCCATCTACGGACAGATAGCAATCAGCCCCAGCATTTT.

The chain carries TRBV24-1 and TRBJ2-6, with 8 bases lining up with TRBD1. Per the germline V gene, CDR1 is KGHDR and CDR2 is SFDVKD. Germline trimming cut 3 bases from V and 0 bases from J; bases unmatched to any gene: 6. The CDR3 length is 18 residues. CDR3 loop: CATSDPRTGSSGANVLTF. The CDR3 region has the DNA TGTGCCACCAGTGATCCCAGGACAGGGAGCTCTGGGGCCAACGTCCTGACTTTC.

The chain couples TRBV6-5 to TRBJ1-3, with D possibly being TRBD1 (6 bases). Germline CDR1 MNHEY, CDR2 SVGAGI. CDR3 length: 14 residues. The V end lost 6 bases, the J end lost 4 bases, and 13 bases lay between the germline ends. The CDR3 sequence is CASRDTGLGNTIYF. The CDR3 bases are TGTGCCAGCAGGGACACAGGGCTAGGAAACACCATATATTTT.

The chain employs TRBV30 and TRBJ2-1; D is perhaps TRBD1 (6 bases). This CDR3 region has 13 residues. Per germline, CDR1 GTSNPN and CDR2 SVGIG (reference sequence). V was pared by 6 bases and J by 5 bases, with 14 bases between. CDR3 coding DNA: TGTGCCTGCCACAACAGGGACCACAATGAGCAGTTCTTC. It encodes CACHNRDHNEQFF.

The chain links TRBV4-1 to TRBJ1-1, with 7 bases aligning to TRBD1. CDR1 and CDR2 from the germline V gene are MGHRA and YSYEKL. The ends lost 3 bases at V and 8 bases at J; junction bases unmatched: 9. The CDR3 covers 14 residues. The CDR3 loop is CASSHISDRAEAFF. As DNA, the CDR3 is TGCGCCAGCAGCCATATCTCAGACAGGGCCGAAGCTTTCTTT.

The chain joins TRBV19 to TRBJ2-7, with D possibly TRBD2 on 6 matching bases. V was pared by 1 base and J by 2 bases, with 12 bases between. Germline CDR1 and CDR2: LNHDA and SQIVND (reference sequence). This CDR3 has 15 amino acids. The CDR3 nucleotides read TGTGCCAGTAGTATAGGGCCCAGGGAGGCCTACGAGCAGTACTTC. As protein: CASSIGPREAYEQYF.

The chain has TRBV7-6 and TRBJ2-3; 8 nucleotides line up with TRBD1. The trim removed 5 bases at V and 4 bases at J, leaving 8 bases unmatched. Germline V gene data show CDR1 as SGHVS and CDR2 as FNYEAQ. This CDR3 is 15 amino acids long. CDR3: CASSVVRTGSDTQYF. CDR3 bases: TGTGCCAGCAGCGTGGTTCGGACAGGGTCAGATACGCAGTATTTT.

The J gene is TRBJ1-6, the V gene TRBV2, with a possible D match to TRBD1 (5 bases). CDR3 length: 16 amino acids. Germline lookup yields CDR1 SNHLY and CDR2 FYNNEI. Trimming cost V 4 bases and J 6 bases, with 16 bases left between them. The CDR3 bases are TGTGCCAGCAGTGTCCGAGGATCAGGGCCTAATTCACCCCTCCACTTT. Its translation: CASSVRGSGPNSPLHF.

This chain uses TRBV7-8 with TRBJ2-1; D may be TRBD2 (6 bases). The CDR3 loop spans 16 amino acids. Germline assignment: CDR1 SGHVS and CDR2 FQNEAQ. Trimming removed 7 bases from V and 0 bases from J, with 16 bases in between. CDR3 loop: CASTLASGGSYNEQFF. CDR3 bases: TGTGCCAGCACCCTTGCGTCCGGGGGCTCCTACAATGAGCAGTTCTTC.

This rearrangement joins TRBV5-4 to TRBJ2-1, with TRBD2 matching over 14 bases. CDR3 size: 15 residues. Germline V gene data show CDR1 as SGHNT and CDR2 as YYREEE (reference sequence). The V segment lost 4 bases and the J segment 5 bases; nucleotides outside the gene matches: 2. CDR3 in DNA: TGTGCCAGCAGCCAGGGACTAGCGGGGGACAATGAGCAGTTCTTC. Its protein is CASSQGLAGDNEQFF.

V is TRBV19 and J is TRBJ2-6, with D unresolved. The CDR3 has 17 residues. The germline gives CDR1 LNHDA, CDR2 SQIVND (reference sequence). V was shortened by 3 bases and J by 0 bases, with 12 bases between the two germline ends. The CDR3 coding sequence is TGTGCCAGTAGTATCTCACAGAGATACTCTGGGGCCAACGTCCTGACTTTC. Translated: CASSISQRYSGANVLTF.

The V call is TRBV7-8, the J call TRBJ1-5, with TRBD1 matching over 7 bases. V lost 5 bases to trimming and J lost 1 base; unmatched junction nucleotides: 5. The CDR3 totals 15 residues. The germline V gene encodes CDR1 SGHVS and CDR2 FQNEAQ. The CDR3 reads CASSPMTGSNQPQHF. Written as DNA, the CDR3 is TGTGCCAGCAGCCCTATGACAGGGAGCAATCAGCCCCAGCATTTT.

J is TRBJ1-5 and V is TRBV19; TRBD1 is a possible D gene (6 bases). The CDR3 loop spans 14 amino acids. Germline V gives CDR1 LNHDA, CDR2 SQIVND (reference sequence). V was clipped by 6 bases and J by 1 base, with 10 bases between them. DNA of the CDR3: TGTGCCAGTAGGAGGGGGATCAGCAATCAGCCCCAGCATTTT. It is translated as CASRRGISNQPQHF.

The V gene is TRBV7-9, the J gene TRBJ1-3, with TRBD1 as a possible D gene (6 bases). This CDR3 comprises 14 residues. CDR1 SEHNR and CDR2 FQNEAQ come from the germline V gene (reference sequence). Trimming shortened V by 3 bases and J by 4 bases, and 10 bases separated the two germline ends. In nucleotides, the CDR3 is TGTGCCAGCAGCTTTACAGGGTGGGGAAACACCATATATTTT. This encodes CASSFTGWGNTIYF.

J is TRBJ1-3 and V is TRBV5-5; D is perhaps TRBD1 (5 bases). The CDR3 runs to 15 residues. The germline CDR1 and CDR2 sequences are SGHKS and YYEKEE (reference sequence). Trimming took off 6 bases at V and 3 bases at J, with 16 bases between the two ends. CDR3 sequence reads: CASTTMRGIGNTIYF. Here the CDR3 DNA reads TGTGCCAGCACCACAATGCGGGGGATTGGAAACACCATATATTTT.

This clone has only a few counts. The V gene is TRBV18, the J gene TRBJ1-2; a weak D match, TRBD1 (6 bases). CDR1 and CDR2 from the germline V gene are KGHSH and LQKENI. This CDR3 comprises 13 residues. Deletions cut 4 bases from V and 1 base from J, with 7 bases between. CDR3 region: CASSRDINYGYTF. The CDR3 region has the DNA TGTGCCAGCTCACGGGACATTAACTATGGCTACACCTTC.

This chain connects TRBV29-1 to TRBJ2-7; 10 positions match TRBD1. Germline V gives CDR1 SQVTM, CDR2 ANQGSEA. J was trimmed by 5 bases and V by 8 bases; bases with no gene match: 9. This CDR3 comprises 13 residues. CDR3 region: CSYQGQGYHEQYF. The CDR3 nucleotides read TGCAGCTACCAGGGACAGGGGTACCACGAGCAGTACTTC.

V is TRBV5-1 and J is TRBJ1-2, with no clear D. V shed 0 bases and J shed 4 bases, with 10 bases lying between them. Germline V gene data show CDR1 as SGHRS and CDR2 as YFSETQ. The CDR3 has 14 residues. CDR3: CASSLGRSIYGYTF. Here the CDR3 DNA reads TGCGCCAGCAGCTTGGGTCGCAGTATCTATGGCTACACCTTC. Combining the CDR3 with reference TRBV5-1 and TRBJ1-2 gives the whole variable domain KAGVTQTPRYLIKTRGQQVTLSCSPISGHRSVSWYQQTPGQGLQFLFEYFSETQRNKGNFPGRFSGRQFSNSRSEMNVSTLELGDSALYLCASSLGRSIYGYTFGSGTRLTVV.

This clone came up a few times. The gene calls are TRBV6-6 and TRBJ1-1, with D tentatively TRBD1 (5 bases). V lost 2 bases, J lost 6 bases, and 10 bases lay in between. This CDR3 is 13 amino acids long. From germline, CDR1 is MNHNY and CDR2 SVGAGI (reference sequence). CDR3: CASSYGARAEAFF. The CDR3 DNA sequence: TGTGCCAGCAGTTACGGAGCCAGGGCTGAAGCTTTCTTT.